The 25 T cell receptor beta chains below all came from one sample that was sequenced in a study of blood T cell repertoires in COVID-19. TCRdb's table, derived via immunoSEQ multiplex PCR, lists solely in-frame clones and lacks some. The data hold approximately 100,000 clones, with 85% to 90% observed a single time. The material sequenced was peripheral blood. Source of these receptors: a woman aged 80 or over with acute or convalescent COVID-19.

The chain is built from TRBV3-1 (or the pseudogene TRBV3-2) and TRBJ2-1; TRBD2 agrees at 7 bases. The germline V gene encodes CDR1 LGHDT and CDR2 YNNKEL (reference sequence). This CDR3 spans 16 amino acids. Trimming cost V 4 bases and J 5 bases; bases outside gene matches: 11. The CDR3 reads CASSPRLAWGDNEQFF. The CDR3 DNA reads TGTGCCAGCAGCCCCAGACTAGCCTGGGGGGACAATGAGCAGTTCTTC.

The rearrangement joins TRBV4-3 to TRBJ2-7; tentatively, D is TRBD2 (7 bases). The length of the CDR3 is 17 residues. Germline loops: CDR1 LGHNA, CDR2 YSLEER. The V end lost 0 bases, the J end lost 2 bases, and 17 bases lay between the germline ends. The CDR3 protein is CASSQDIPGRGPYEQYF. The CDR3 DNA reads as TGCGCCAGCAGCCAAGACATCCCAGGGCGGGGGCCCTACGAGCAGTACTTC.

In its sample, this clone was seen a few times. V and J are TRBV2 and TRBJ1-1, with D possibly being TRBD1 (6 bases). Trimming shortened V by 7 bases and J by 4 bases, and 7 bases separated the two germline ends. From germline, CDR1 is SNHLY and CDR2 FYNNEI. The CDR3 is made up of 11 amino acids. This chain's CDR3 is CASKGGTEAFF. In DNA, the CDR3 is TGTGCCAGCAAAGGGGGCACTGAAGCTTTCTTT.

The chain couples TRBV18 to TRBJ1-5; a weak D match, TRBD1 (6 bases). Germline-derived CDR1 and CDR2 are KGHSH and LQKENI. The V and J ends lost 6 bases and 11 bases respectively, with 17 bases between them. The CDR3 is 13 residues long. The CDR3 DNA follows: TGTGCCAGCTCCGGGGACACACGCGTGGCCCAGCATTTT. Amino acids: CASSGDTRVAQHF.

V is TRBV13 and J is TRBJ2-2; D is undetermined. The length of the CDR3 is 15 residues. Trimming left V 5 bases short and J 0 bases short, with 10 bases between. Germline values: CDR1 PRHDT, CDR2 FYEKMQ (reference sequence). The CDR3 loop is CASSPRNANTGELFF. CDR3 DNA sequence: TGTGCCAGCAGCCCTAGAAACGCGAACACCGGGGAGCTGTTTTTT.

In its sample, this clone was seen once. The rearrangement links TRBV6-5 to TRBJ2-3; possible D gene TRBD1, 5 bases. The V gene's germline CDR1 is MNHEY and CDR2 SVGAGI. Trimming removed 2 bases at V and 6 bases at J, with 9 bases between. The CDR3 sequence is 13 residues long. CDR3 residues: CASSYGARDTQYF. CDR3 sequence (DNA): TGTGCCAGCAGTTACGGGGCCCGGGATACGCAGTATTTT.

This clone is a singleton in its sample. The chain has TRBV18 and TRBJ2-6; possibly TRBD1 for D (5 bases). CDR3 length: 17 amino acids. Germline-derived CDR1 and CDR2 are KGHSH and LQKENI. V was trimmed by 1 base and J by 0 bases, leaving 10 bases between them. The CDR3 region is CASSPRLRDSGANVLTF. CDR3 sequence (DNA): TGTGCCAGCTCACCACGCCTCAGGGACTCTGGGGCCAACGTCCTGACTTTC.

A word on this clone: The same CDR3 also results from other DNA sequences found in this sample. The chain combines TRBV28 with TRBJ2-3; 7 bases align to TRBD2. CDR3 length: 13 residues. J was trimmed by 5 bases and V by 2 bases; bases with no gene match: 1. The germline V gene encodes CDR1 MDHEN and CDR2 SYDVKM. The CDR3 sequence is CASSLGGEDTQYF. In nucleotides, the CDR3 is TGTGCCAGCAGTTTAGGGGGGGAAGATACGCAGTATTTT.

The V gene is TRBV5-1, the J gene TRBJ1-6, with D unclear. The CDR3 totals 15 residues. CDR1 is SGHRS and CDR2 is YFSETQ in the germline V gene. Trimming left V 4 bases short and J 8 bases short, with 16 bases between. The CDR3 loop is CASSLAGDHDSPLHF. CDR3 bases: TGCGCCAGCAGCCTAGCTGGGGATCACGATTCACCCCTCCACTTT.

This chain joins TRBV6-1 and TRBJ2-7; D possibly corresponds to TRBD2 (5 bases). This CDR3 is 14 amino acids long. With 3 bases removed from V and 2 bases from J, the gap between germline ends came to 11 bases. Germline CDR1 and CDR2: MNHNS and SASEGT. CDR3 nucleotide sequence: TGTGCCAGCAGTGACGGGGTGGCCCCCTACGAGCAGTACTTC. Protein: CASSDGVAPYEQYF.

This chain links TRBV3-1 (or the pseudogene TRBV3-2) with TRBJ1-4; 8 bases match TRBD1. The J segment lost 0 bases and the V segment lost 2 bases, leaving 8 bases of the junction unmatched. Germline assignment: CDR1 LGHDT and CDR2 YNNKEL (reference sequence). This CDR3 has 18 residues. This CDR3 is CASSQFSGQGATNEKLFF. The CDR3 bases are TGTGCCAGCAGCCAATTTTCCGGACAGGGTGCAACTAATGAAAAACTGTTTTTT.

The J gene is TRBJ2-2, the V gene TRBV14; 8 bases map to TRBD2. The CDR3 is 15 residues long. CDR1 is SGHDN, CDR2 FVKESK, per germline. Unmatched junction bases numbered 6, after V lost 4 bases and J lost 5 bases. The CDR3 loop is CASSLAGPRTGELFF. DNA for the CDR3: TGTGCCAGCAGCCTAGCGGGGCCCCGAACCGGGGAGCTGTTTTTT.

This chain joins TRBV27 and TRBJ2-7; D uncertain. The V gene lost 5 bases and the J gene lost 7 bases, with 9 bases spanning the gap. CDR1 is MNHEY, CDR2 SMNVEV, per germline (reference sequence). The CDR3 totals 11 residues. The CDR3 loop reads CASSTGREQYF. Written as DNA, the CDR3 is TGTGCCAGCAGTACCGGTCGGGAGCAGTACTTC.

The gene calls are TRBV2 and TRBJ2-2, with 8 bases aligning to TRBD1. Trimming took 5 bases from V and 1 from J; bases not matched to a gene: 9. The CDR3 covers 17 residues. Per the germline V gene, CDR1 is SNHLY and CDR2 is FYNNEI. The CDR3 spells CASSRWWTGKNTGELFF. Written as DNA, the CDR3 is TGTGCCAGCAGTCGCTGGTGGACAGGGAAGAACACCGGGGAGCTGTTTTTT.

CDR3 DNA sequence: TGTGCCAGCTCGCGGGACAGCTCCTACGAGCAGTACTTC. This encodes CASSRDSSYEQYF. The rearrangement uses TRBV18 and TRBJ2-7, with D possibly matching TRBD1 (7 bases). CDR1 is KGHSH, CDR2 LQKENI, per germline. The CDR3 is 13 amino acids. Trimming pared 6 bases from V and 0 bases from J, leaving 9 bases between.

In its sample, this clone was seen a few times. J is TRBJ1-1 and V is TRBV7-9, with 9 bases lining up with TRBD1. Germline-derived CDR1 and CDR2 are SEHNR and FQNEAQ (reference sequence). V shed 5 bases, J shed 6 bases, and the junction held 7 bases outside the gene matches. CDR3 length: 14 amino acids. The CDR3 here is CASSMTGGRAEAFF. For the CDR3, the DNA is TGTGCCAGCAGCATGACAGGGGGACGGGCTGAAGCTTTCTTT.

This clone was seen only once. The CDR3 region is CASSPGQGGYEQYF. CDR3 coding DNA: TGCGCCAGCAGCCCGGGACAGGGAGGGTACGAGCAGTACTTC. This sequence joins TRBV4-3 and TRBJ2-7, with 9 positions matching TRBD1. The CDR3 length is 14 residues. In germline, CDR1 is LGHNA, CDR2 YSLEER. The junction had 5 bases not matched to a gene; V was cut back by 4 bases and J by 4 bases.

In nucleotides, the CDR3 is TGTGCCAGCAGCTTAGCGGAGGGGGGGAATCAGCCCCAGCATTTT. This gives the protein CASSLAEGGNQPQHF. The rearrangement uses TRBV7-2 and TRBJ1-5; D possibly corresponds to TRBD1 (6 bases). Germline CDR1 is SGHTA and CDR2 is FQGNSA. This CDR3 contains 15 residues. Deletions cut 0 bases from V and 4 bases from J, with 10 bases between.

V and J are TRBV5-5 and TRBJ2-6; TRBD1 matches at 9 bases. The junction had 7 bases not matched to a gene; V was cut back by 3 bases and J by 0 bases. Germline V gives CDR1 SGHKS, CDR2 YYEKEE (reference sequence). CDR3 length: 18 residues. The CDR3 DNA sequence: TGTGCCAGCAGCTCGCGGACAGGGGAGGACTCTGGGGCCAACGTCCTGACTTTC. Protein sequence: CASSSRTGEDSGANVLTF.

The gene calls are TRBV9 and TRBJ1-2; D gene uncertain. Germline V gives CDR1 SGDLS, CDR2 YYNGEE. This CDR3 comprises 13 residues. V lost 0 bases and J lost 5, with 8 bases in between. The CDR3 bases are TGTGCCAGCAGCGTAGACCCAGAATATGGCTACACCTTC. Translation gives CASSVDPEYGYTF.

The rearrangement joins TRBV12-3 or TRBV12-4 to TRBJ2-1, with D unresolved. There are 13 residues in the CDR3. Trimming removed 3 bases from V and 4 bases from J, with 7 bases in between. CDR3 sequence: CASSLVVYNEQFF. In DNA, the CDR3 is TGTGCCAGCAGTTTGGTAGTTTACAATGAGCAGTTCTTC.

The rearrangement links TRBV9 to TRBJ1-2; 9 bases match TRBD1. The germline CDR1 and CDR2 sequences are SGDLS and YYNGEE. This CDR3 region has 15 residues. J lost 8 bases, V lost 4 bases, and 12 bases had no gene match. The CDR3 spells CASSPRGQGSQGYTF. The DNA for the CDR3 is TGTGCCAGCAGCCCAAGGGGACAGGGCAGTCAAGGCTACACCTTC.

The chain recombines TRBV11-2 with TRBJ2-7; 13 bases line up with TRBD2. Trimming at V came to 7 bases and at J to 6 bases, leaving 3 bases not matched to a gene. Looked up from germline, CDR1 is SGHAT and CDR2 is FQNNGV. The CDR3 has 13 amino acids. The CDR3 bases are TGTGCCAGCAAACTAGCGGGGGGGTTCGAGCAGTACTTC. It yields the protein CASKLAGGFEQYF.

The chain links TRBV5-8 to TRBJ2-1; possibly TRBD2 for D (5 bases). This CDR3 is 16 amino acids long. Germline CDR1 SGHTS, CDR2 YDEGEE. Trimming took 4 bases from V and 0 from J, leaving 14 bases between them. CDR3 loop: CASSIGLSSSYNEQFF. CDR3 in DNA: TGTGCCAGCAGCATAGGACTTTCTAGCTCCTACAATGAGCAGTTCTTC.

This chain joins TRBV5-5 and TRBJ1-5; D is ambiguous. The CDR3 has 15 amino acids. Trimming pared 2 bases from V and 0 bases from J, leaving 9 bases between. The germline CDR1 and CDR2 sequences are SGHKS and YYEKEE (reference sequence). DNA of the CDR3: TGTGCCAGCAGCTTTAAGTCCTATAGCAATCAGCCCCAGCATTTT. Its protein is CASSFKSYSNQPQHF.